This T cell receptor beta chain is from a study of blood T cell repertoires in COVID-19. In the source study's methods: Reference gene primers were amplified, and this amplification served to estimate nucleated cell counts. Generated by immunoSEQ multiplex PCR, the TCRdb table keeps only in-frame clones and is missing some. V, J and clone size derive from that table, while D and trimming were established from the DNA sequence. The repertoire holds approximately 210,000 clones, with around four fifths as singletons. The CDR3 sequence is 15 residues long. Germline-derived CDR1 and CDR2 are MDHEN and SYDVKM. The J segment lost 0 bases and the V segment lost 4 bases, leaving 6 bases of the junction unmatched. This clone occurred once.

The TCR sequence derives from a man between 60 and 75 years old with COVID-19, enrolled during active disease. The chain links TRBV28 to TRBJ2-7, with 7 bases aligning to TRBD2. Sequencing was performed on peripheral blood. The CDR3 nucleotides are TGTGCCAGCAGTTCAGCTAGCGGTATCTCCTACGAGCAGTACTTC. Residues: CASSSASGISYEQYF.